The source of this TCR beta chain is a study of beta chain features in type 1 diabetes. Of note for this clone: The antigen remains unidentified.

Study-wide results and caveats: It was among patients, rather than healthy donors, that naive, central memory and Treg TCRB repertoires appeared more similar. The study notes PCR might favor shorter templates equally in patients and controls. Moderate yet significant TCRB CDR3 shortening was seen in Type 1 diabetes patients in all four CD4+ subsets.

Purity (above 95%) was reached by all sorted populations. The CDR3 is made up of 15 amino acids. Germline V CDR1 and CDR2: SGHTA, FQGTGA. The V end lost 5 bases, the J end lost 0 bases, and 12 bases lay between the germline ends. The isolated RNA, all of it, was reverse transcribed, so expressed TCRB transcripts were what got sequenced. Repertoires were generated with immunoSEQ multiplex PCR, while TCRdb's copy carries only in-frame clones and drops some. The sample shows around 260,000 clones, roughly 22% of them seen only once. Sequencing was performed on naive CD4+ T cells from blood. The TCR originated in a woman aged 40 to 50 with type 1 diabetes. This chain connects TRBV7-3 to TRBJ2-3; tentatively, D is TRBD2 (5 bases). The CDR3 loop reads CASSHNLASTDTQYF. As DNA, the CDR3 is TGTGCCAGCAGCCACAACCTAGCTAGCACAGATACGCAGTATTTT.